Included here is one T cell receptor (beta chain) sequence, with context. Its specificity is unknown. This sample stems from a study of Ad26.COV2.S vaccination and SARS-CoV-2 variants. Study results and limitations: Placebo and vaccine recipients had non-spike TCR breadth that was similar. Substantial post-vaccination breadth of spike-specific CD8+ and CD4+ T cell responses was reported.

This CDR3 is 16 amino acids long. V lost 6 bases and J 0 bases, leaving 18 bases between the germline ends. In germline, CDR1 is LNHDA, CDR2 SQIVND (reference sequence). The treatment denotes: some 20 received Ad26.COV2.S at low or high dose, single or two shots; several received placebo; per-sample allocation not given. Sampling took place 63 days after the first vaccine or placebo injection. Sequencing used immunoSEQ multiplex PCR; TCRdb keeps in-frame clones, though not all of them. The profile covers 350,000 to 550,000 clones, with approximately 89% appearing a single time and about 2.5% taken by the ten largest.

V and J are TRBV19 and TRBJ2-7, with D perhaps matching TRBD2 (5 bases). The starting material was peripheral blood, obtained in a trial of Ad26.COV2.S vaccine versus placebo. This TCR came from a person aged 18-60 years who received the Ad26.COV2.S COVID-19 vaccine or a placebo. CDR3 DNA sequence: TGTGCCAGTAGCAACTATGCGGGCCTTAGCTCCTACGAGCAGTACTTC. Amino acid sequence: CASSNYAGLSSYEQYF.